This record looks at one TCR beta chain sequence and its context. This CDR3 comprises 15 residues. The germline V gene encodes CDR1 ENHRY and CDR2 SYGVKD. After removal of 11 bases from V and 0 bases from J, the junction contained 10 bases not matched to a gene. These data are taken from a study of glioma-infiltrating T cells after dendritic cell vaccination. For the study at large: Patients received three intradermal dendritic cell vaccine injections at biweekly intervals.

Input was around 2.1 ug genomic DNA, or all available if less. The protocol was immunoSEQ multiplex PCR, while the TCRdb copy is restricted to in-frame clones and leaves out a portion. The repertoire holds around 100,000 clones, with roughly four fifths as singletons. No glioblastoma patient carried an isocitrate dehydrogenase mutation. Blood PBMC samples: pre-vaccination, two weeks post third vaccination, and at tumor progression. The chain is built from TRBV10-3 and TRBJ2-7; the match to TRBD1 covers 10 bases. The material was blood, obtained before dendritic cell vaccination. This receptor was taken from a human donor with glioblastoma. The CDR3 sequence is CAVRLRDRGSYEQYF. CDR3 DNA sequence: TGTGCCGTCCGGTTACGGGACAGGGGCTCCTACGAGCAGTACTTC.